This T cell receptor (beta chain) was sequenced during a study of cytomegalovirus exposure and HLA in healthy donors. The PCR ran on 60 Vbeta and 13 Jbeta primers. Libraries were prepared by immunoSEQ multiplex PCR; TCRdb keeps only in-frame clonotypes and omits some of them. This table holds roughly 93,000 clones, approximately 79% found once. The clonotype was recovered from a male donor in good health and CMV-seronegative. Material: PBMCs.

The CDR3 region is CASSPPTGEPSNTEAFF. The CDR3 nucleotides are TGTGCCAGCAGCCCACCAACGGGGGAACCATCAAACACTGAAGCTTTCTTT. This chain links TRBV7-6 with TRBJ1-1; possibly TRBD1 for D (5 bases). Germline V CDR1 and CDR2: SGHVS, FNYEAQ. The V end was cut by 5 bases, the J end by 2 bases, with 21 bases between. There are 17 residues in the CDR3.